The T cell receptor beta chain described here comes from a study of neoadjuvant nivolumab and ipilimumab in lung cancer. The wider study: The combination arm added day-1 ipilimumab 1 mg/kg to nivolumab 3 mg/kg on days 1, 15, 29.

A remark on this clone: The antigen remains unidentified.

The data were produced by immunoSEQ multiplex PCR, yet TCRdb's version contains in-frame clones alone and is incomplete. Of 25,000 to 30,000 clones in the sample, 70% to 80% were seen once. Study-wide results and limits: Higher pretherapy blood TCR richness went with higher resected-tumor richness.

The ends lost 5 bases at V and 2 bases at J; junction bases unmatched: 5. Germline CDR1 SGHRS, CDR2 YFSETQ. This CDR3 is built from 14 residues. Sample: tumor tissue, taken after neoadjuvant nivolumab, alone or with ipilimumab, at or shortly before surgery. The rearrangement uses TRBV5-1 and TRBJ2-3; 7 bases map to TRBD1. This TCR came from an adult with non-small cell lung cancer. CDR3 residues: CASSTGDNTDTQYF. CDR3 coding DNA: TGCGCCAGCAGTACAGGGGATAACACAGATACGCAGTATTTT. Combining the CDR3 with reference TRBV5-1 and TRBJ2-3 gives the whole variable domain KAGVTQTPRYLIKTRGQQVTLSCSPISGHRSVSWYQQTPGQGLQFLFEYFSETQRNKGNFPGRFSGRQFSNSRSEMNVSTLELGDSALYLCASSTGDNTDTQYFGPGTRLTVL.